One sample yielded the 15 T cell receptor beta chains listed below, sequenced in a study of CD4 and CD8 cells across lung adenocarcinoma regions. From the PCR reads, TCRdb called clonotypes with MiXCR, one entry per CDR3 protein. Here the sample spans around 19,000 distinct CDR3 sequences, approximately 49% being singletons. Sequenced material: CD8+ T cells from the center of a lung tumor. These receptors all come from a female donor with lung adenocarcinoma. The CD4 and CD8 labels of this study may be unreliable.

The DNA of the CDR3 is TGTGCCAGCAGTTATGGGACAGGGGGCGGAGAACCCCAGTACTTC. Its protein is CASSYGTGGGEPQYF. This chain joins TRBV27 and TRBJ2-5; 12 bases map to TRBD1. There are 15 residues in the CDR3. The V and J ends lost 4 bases and 9 bases, in that order; junction bases with no gene match: 9. Germline V gene sequence: CDR1 MNHEY, CDR2 SMNVEV (reference sequence).

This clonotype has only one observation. The CDR3 nucleotides are TGTGCCAGCAGGGAACGAGTCTTATGGGCAGTAAATTCACCCCTCCACTTT. This translates into CASRERVLWAVNSPLHF. The gene calls are TRBV6-1 and TRBJ1-6; D is ambiguous. Trimming pared 6 bases from V and 7 bases from J, leaving 22 bases between. From germline, CDR1 is MNHNS and CDR2 SASEGT. This CDR3 comprises 17 residues.

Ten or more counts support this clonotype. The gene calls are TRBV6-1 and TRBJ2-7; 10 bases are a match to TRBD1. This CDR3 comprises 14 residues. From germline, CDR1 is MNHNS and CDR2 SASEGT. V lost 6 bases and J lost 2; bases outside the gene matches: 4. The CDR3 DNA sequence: TGTGCCAGCAGGGGACAGGGGCCTCCCTACGAGCAGTACGTC. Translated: CASRGQGPPYEQYV.

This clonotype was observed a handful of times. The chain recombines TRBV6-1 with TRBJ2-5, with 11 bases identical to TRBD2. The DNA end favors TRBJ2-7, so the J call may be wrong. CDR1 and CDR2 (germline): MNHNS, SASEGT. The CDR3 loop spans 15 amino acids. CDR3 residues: CASSTRTSGYYEQYF. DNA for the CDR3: TGTGCCAGCAGTACCAGGACTAGCGGGTACTACGAGCAGTACTTC.

CDR3 amino acids: CASRHTWRGPYEQYF. The CDR3 bases are TGTGCCAGCAGACATACCTGGAGGGGCCCCTACGAGCAGTACTTC. V and J are TRBV27 and TRBJ2-1, with a possible D match to TRBD2 (6 bases). The DNA end favors TRBJ2-7, so the J call may be wrong. The CDR3 is made up of 15 amino acids. Germline-derived CDR1 and CDR2 are MNHEY and SMNVEV (reference sequence).

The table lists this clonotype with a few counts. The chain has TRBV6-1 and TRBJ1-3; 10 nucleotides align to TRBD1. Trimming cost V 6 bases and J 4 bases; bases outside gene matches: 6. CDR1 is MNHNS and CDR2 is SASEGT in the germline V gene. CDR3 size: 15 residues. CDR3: CASRSGTGVGNTIYF. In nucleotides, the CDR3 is TGTGCCAGCAGGTCCGGGACAGGGGTCGGAAACACCATATATTTT.

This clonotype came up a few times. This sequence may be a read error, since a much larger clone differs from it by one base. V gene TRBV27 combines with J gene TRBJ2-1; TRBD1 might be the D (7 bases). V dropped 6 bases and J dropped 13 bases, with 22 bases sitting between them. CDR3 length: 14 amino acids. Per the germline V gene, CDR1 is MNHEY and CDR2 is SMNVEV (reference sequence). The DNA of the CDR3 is TGTGCCAGCAGATTGGGACAGTGGGGGGAGACCCAGTTCTTC. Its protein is CASRLGQWGETQFF.

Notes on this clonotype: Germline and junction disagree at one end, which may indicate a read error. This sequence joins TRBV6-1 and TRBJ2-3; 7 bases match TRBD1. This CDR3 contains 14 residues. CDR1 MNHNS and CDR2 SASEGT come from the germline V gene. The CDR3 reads CAGSRTGGPDTQYF. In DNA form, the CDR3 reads TGTGCGGGCAGCCGGACAGGTGGCCCAGATACCCAGTATTTT.

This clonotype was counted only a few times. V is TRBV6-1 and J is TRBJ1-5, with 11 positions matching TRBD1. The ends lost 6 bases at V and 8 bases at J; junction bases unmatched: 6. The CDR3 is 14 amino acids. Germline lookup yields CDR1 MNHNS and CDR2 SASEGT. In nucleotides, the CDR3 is TGTGCCAGCAGAACGGGACAGGGGGGCGAGCCCCAGCATTTT. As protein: CASRTGQGGEPQHF.

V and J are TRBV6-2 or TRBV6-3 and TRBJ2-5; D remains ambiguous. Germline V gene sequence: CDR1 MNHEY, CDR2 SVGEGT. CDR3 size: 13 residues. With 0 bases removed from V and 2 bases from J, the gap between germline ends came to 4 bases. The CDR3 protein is CASSYSRQETQYF. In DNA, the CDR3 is TGTGCCAGCAGTTACTCGAGGCAAGAGACCCAGTACTTC.

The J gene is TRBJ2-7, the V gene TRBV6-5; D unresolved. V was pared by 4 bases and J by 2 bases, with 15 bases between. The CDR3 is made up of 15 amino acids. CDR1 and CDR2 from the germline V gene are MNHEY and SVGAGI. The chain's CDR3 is CASSFERSVTYEQYF. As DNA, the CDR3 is TGTGCCAGCAGTTTCGAGCGATCGGTAACCTACGAGCAGTACTTC.

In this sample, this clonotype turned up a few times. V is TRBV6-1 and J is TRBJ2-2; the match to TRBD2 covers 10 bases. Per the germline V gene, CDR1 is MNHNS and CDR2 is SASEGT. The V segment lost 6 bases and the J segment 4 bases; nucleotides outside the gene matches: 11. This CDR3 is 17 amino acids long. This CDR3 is CASRPASGSTSTGELFF. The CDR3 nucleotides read TGTGCCAGCAGACCGGCTAGCGGGAGTACCTCCACCGGGGAGCTGTTTTTT.

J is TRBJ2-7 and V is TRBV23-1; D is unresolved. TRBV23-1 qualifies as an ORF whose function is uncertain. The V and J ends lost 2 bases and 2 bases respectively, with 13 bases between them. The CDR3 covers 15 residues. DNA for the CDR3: TGCGCCAGCAGTCAAAAAGGTGGCAGTGCCTACGAGCAGTACTTC. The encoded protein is CASSQKGGSAYEQYF.

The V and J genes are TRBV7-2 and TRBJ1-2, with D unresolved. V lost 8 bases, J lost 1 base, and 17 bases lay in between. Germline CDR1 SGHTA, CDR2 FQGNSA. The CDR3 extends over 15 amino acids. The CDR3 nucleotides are TGTGCCAGCGACCCAACGGGCATTAATAACTATGGCTACACCTTC. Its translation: CASDPTGINNYGYTF.

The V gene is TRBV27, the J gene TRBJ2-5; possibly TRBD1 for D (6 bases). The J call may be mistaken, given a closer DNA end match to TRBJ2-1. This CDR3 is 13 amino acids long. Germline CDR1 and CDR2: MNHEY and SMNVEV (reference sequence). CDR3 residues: CASSRDTYFEQFF. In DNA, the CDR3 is TGTGCCAGCAGTCGGGACACCTATTTTGAGCAGTTCTTC.